This entry lists 24 T cell receptor beta chains sequenced from one sample in a study of blood T cell repertoires in COVID-19. Clones were sequenced by immunoSEQ multiplex PCR, and TCRdb holds only the in-frame ones, with some missing. Of about 36,000 clones detected, 78% appear once; the ten largest clones hold 30% to 35%. Sequencing was done on a sample of peripheral blood. The receptors stem from a man between 60 and 75 years old with acute or convalescent COVID-19.

The CDR3 coding sequence is TGTGCCAGCAGTAGGTTTGGGGGCAGTGAGACCCAGTACTTC. It codes for CASSRFGGSETQYF. The chain joins TRBV6-6 to TRBJ2-5; a weak D match, TRBD1 (6 bases). Per the germline V gene, CDR1 is MNHNY and CDR2 is SVGAGI (reference sequence). CDR3 length: 14 residues. The germline V and J ends were trimmed by 5 bases and 5 bases, with 15 bases remaining between them.

The J gene is TRBJ2-2, the V gene TRBV28; TRBD1 is a possible D gene (5 bases). The CDR3 runs 15 residues. V lost 8 bases and J 2 bases, leaving 15 bases between the germline ends. CDR1 MDHEN and CDR2 SYDVKM come from the germline V gene. The CDR3 sequence is CASQFPTVNTGELFF. For the CDR3, the DNA is TGTGCCAGCCAGTTCCCGACAGTCAACACCGGGGAGCTGTTTTTT.

This rearrangement joins TRBV5-6 to TRBJ2-7; TRBD1 matches at 12 bases. The germline V gene has CDR1 SGHDT and CDR2 YYEEEE. The CDR3 is 16 amino acids. J gave up 6 bases and V 2 bases, and 9 bases lay outside the gene matches. The CDR3 region has the DNA TGTGCCAGCAGCTTAAACTCCGGGACAGGGGGCGGCGAGCAGTACTTC. Protein sequence: CASSLNSGTGGGEQYF.

The chain is built from TRBV2 and TRBJ1-1; D possibly corresponds to TRBD1 (5 bases). V dropped 5 bases and J dropped 6 bases, with 10 bases sitting between them. The CDR3 extends over 12 amino acids. The germline V gene encodes CDR1 SNHLY and CDR2 FYNNEI. The CDR3 sequence is CASSRGKAEAFF. The CDR3 DNA reads as TGTGCCAGCAGTAGGGGCAAAGCTGAAGCTTTCTTT.

The chain uses TRBV4-2 and TRBJ2-3; TRBD2 agrees at 9 bases. The CDR3 covers 17 residues. With V trimmed by 5 bases and J by 0 bases, 9 bases remained unmatched. Germline lookup yields CDR1 LGHNA and CDR2 YNFKEQ. The CDR3 spells CASSSPGTSTSTDTQYF. The CDR3 region has the DNA TGTGCCAGCAGCTCACCCGGGACTAGCACCAGCACAGATACGCAGTATTTT.

The CDR3 reads CASRQGWVSGNTIYF. In DNA, the CDR3 is TGTGCCAGCAGACAGGGCTGGGTCTCTGGAAACACCATATATTTT. The V and J genes are TRBV21-1 and TRBJ1-3; the table gives TRBD1 as D, unverified against the DNA. TRBV21-1 is a pseudogene locus. CDR3 length: 15 residues.

J is TRBJ2-5 and V is TRBV11-2; D not resolved. The V and J ends lost 2 bases and 5 bases respectively, with 18 bases between them. CDR1 and CDR2 from the germline V gene are SGHAT and FQNNGV. The CDR3 sequence is 16 residues long. CDR3 sequence: CASSLIPDPRWETQYF. CDR3 DNA: TGTGCCAGCAGCTTAATCCCCGACCCCAGGTGGGAGACCCAGTACTTC.

The chain is built from TRBV2 and TRBJ1-4; 8 nucleotides line up with TRBD1. Trimming removed 1 base from V and 7 bases from J; junction bases left unmatched: 5. CDR3 length: 15 residues. Germline CDR1 SNHLY, CDR2 FYNNEI. CDR3 DNA: TGTGCCAGCAGTGAAGAGGGCAGGGGGCGTGAAAAACTGTTTTTT. Protein: CASSEEGRGREKLFF.

The genes are TRBV19 and TRBJ2-2, with D possibly TRBD1 on 5 matching bases. V dropped 2 bases and J dropped 4 bases, with 11 bases sitting between them. The germline gives CDR1 LNHDA, CDR2 SQIVND (reference sequence). This CDR3 spans 15 amino acids. DNA for the CDR3: TGTGCCAGTAGTATACCAGGGCAGGGCACCGGGGAGCTGTTTTTT. Protein: CASSIPGQGTGELFF. The whole variable domain, remainder taken from reference TRBV19 and TRBJ2-2, is DGGITQSPKYLFRKEGQNVTLSCEQNLNHDAMYWYRQDPGQGLRLIYYSQIVNDFQKGDIAEGYSVSREKKESFPLTVTSAQKNPTAFYLCASSIPGQGTGELFFGEGSRLTVL.

The chain is built from TRBV19 and TRBJ2-2, with TRBD1 matching over 8 bases. The CDR3 runs 16 residues. Germline trimming cut 3 bases from V and 1 base from J; bases unmatched to any gene: 4. The V gene's germline CDR1 is LNHDA and CDR2 SQIVND (reference sequence). The CDR3 DNA follows: TGTGCCAGTAGTATTGGACAGGGCTGGAACACCGGGGAGCTGTTTTTT. The encoded protein is CASSIGQGWNTGELFF.

A few counts support this clone. The V gene is TRBV9, the J gene TRBJ1-3, with D possibly TRBD1 on 5 matching bases. In germline, CDR1 is SGDLS, CDR2 YYNGEE. The CDR3 runs 17 residues. V lost 3 bases and J lost 0, with 16 bases in between. CDR3 in DNA: TGTGCCAGCAGCGCGTCCCCGACAGTTGTCTCTGGAAACACCATATATTTT. Its translation: CASSASPTVVSGNTIYF. Supplemented by reference TRBV9 and TRBJ1-3, the full variable domain reads DSGVTQTPKHLITATGQRVTLRCSPRSGDLSVYWYQQSLDQGLQFLIQYYNGEERAKGNILERFSAQQFPDLHSELNLSSLELGDSALYFCASSASPTVVSGNTIYFGEGSWLTVV.

This rearrangement joins TRBV11-2 to TRBJ1-3; D not resolved. Trimming left V 1 base short and J 0 bases short, with 19 bases between. Germline CDR1 SGHAT, CDR2 FQNNGV. CDR3 length: 19 residues. The CDR3 DNA reads TGTGCCAGCAGCTTAGGCCCATCTGAGGGTTTCGGCTCTGGAAACACCATATATTTT. It codes for CASSLGPSEGFGSGNTIYF.

This clone was seen once. The chain joins TRBV3-1 (or the pseudogene TRBV3-2) to TRBJ2-6; the D is unclear. Between the trimmed V and J ends, which lost 4 bases and 4 bases, there was a span of 5 bases. CDR3 length: 13 residues. Germline V CDR1 and CDR2: LGHDT, YNNKEL (reference sequence). CDR3 amino acids: CASSLSGANVLTF. CDR3 DNA: TGTGCCAGCAGCCTCTCGGGGGCCAACGTCCTGACTTTC.

The V call is TRBV7-9, the J call TRBJ2-5, with D possibly being TRBD2 (6 bases). Trimming took off 5 bases at V and 4 bases at J, with 14 bases between the two ends. The CDR3 spans 14 residues. Per germline, CDR1 SEHNR and CDR2 FQNEAQ (reference sequence). The CDR3 region is CASSGLTGAETQYF. The DNA of the CDR3 is TGTGCCAGCAGCGGTCTTACGGGAGCAGAGACCCAGTACTTC. The entire variable domain, with the rest obtained from reference TRBV7-9 and TRBJ2-5, is as follows: DTGVSQNPRHKITKRGQNVTFRCDPISEHNRLYWYRQTLGQGPEFLTYFQNEAQLEKSRLLSDRFSAERPKGSFSTLEIQRTEQGDSAMYLCASSGLTGAETQYFGPGTRLLVL.

The V gene is TRBV7-2, the J gene TRBJ2-2; D remains unclear. Deletions cut 6 bases from V and 2 bases from J, with 10 bases between. This CDR3 has 14 amino acids. Germline CDR1 and CDR2: SGHTA and FQGNSA. CDR3 amino acids: CASRFDTNTGELFF. For the CDR3, the DNA is TGTGCCAGCAGGTTCGACACCAACACCGGGGAGCTGTTTTTT.

V and J are TRBV7-9 and TRBJ2-7; D is unclear. V lost 5 bases and J 4 bases, leaving 15 bases between the germline ends. The CDR3 is 14 residues long. The germline gives CDR1 SEHNR, CDR2 FQNEAQ (reference sequence). CDR3 protein: CASSPGVRVYEQYF. The CDR3 region has the DNA TGTGCCAGCAGCCCGGGTGTCCGGGTTTACGAGCAGTACTTC.

The count of this clone is one. The chain joins TRBV2 to TRBJ2-1; D is possibly TRBD1 (6 bases). Trimming left V 8 bases short and J 5 bases short, with 13 bases between. Per germline, CDR1 SNHLY and CDR2 FYNNEI. The CDR3 runs 13 residues. The CDR3 coding sequence is TGTGCCAGCGTACAGGGTCTGCACAATGAGCAGTTCTTC. Protein sequence: CASVQGLHNEQFF.

The rearrangement links TRBV30 to TRBJ2-6; a weak D match, TRBD2 (5 bases). Per germline, CDR1 GTSNPN and CDR2 SVGIG (reference sequence). V lost 8 bases and J 0 bases, leaving 14 bases between the germline ends. This CDR3 is 15 amino acids long. The CDR3 region has the DNA TGTGCCGGCCCCCGGAGGAGCTCTGGGGCCAACGTCCTGACTTTC. Its protein product is CAGPRRSSGANVLTF. The complete variable domain, with remaining parts taken from reference TRBV30 and TRBJ2-6, reads SQTIHQWPATLVQPVGSPLSLECTVEGTSNPNLYWYRQAAGRGLQLLFYSVGIGQISSEVPQNLSASRPQDRQFILSSKKLLLSDSGFYLCAGPRRSSGANVLTFGAGSRLTVL.

This clone was seen just once. This chain links TRBV7-2 with TRBJ1-3, with D unresolved. Germline lookup yields CDR1 SGHTA and CDR2 FQGNSA. V lost 5 bases and J lost 8, with 10 bases in between. The CDR3 extends over 12 amino acids. The CDR3 region has the DNA TGTGCCAGCAGCCGAGGCCGGGACACCATATATTTT. It is translated as CASSRGRDTIYF.

V is TRBV7-8 and J is TRBJ2-1, with 11 bases aligning to TRBD2. Germline CDR1 and CDR2: SGHVS and FQNEAQ. The V segment lost 7 bases and the J segment 4 bases; nucleotides outside the gene matches: 6. The CDR3 has 15 amino acids. The chain's CDR3 is CASTELAGGYNEQFF. The CDR3 nucleotides read TGTGCCAGCACCGAGCTAGCGGGAGGTTACAATGAGCAGTTCTTC.

This chain connects TRBV7-9 to TRBJ2-1; TRBD2 aligns across 16 bases. Per germline, CDR1 SEHNR and CDR2 FQNEAQ (reference sequence). CDR3 length equals 18 residues. Trimming at V came to 4 bases and at J to 9 bases, leaving 12 bases not matched to a gene. CDR3 protein: CASSSGTSGRASGGEQFF. The CDR3 DNA reads as TGTGCCAGCAGCTCCGGGACTAGCGGGAGGGCCTCGGGTGGTGAGCAGTTCTTC.

This clone was recorded a few times. V gene TRBV29-1 combines with J gene TRBJ1-5, with a weak D call TRBD1 (6 bases). V dropped 3 bases and J dropped 2 bases, with 11 bases sitting between them. The length of the CDR3 is 14 residues. The V gene's germline CDR1 is SQVTM and CDR2 ANQGSEA. The CDR3 reads CSVDEGDGNQPQHF. The CDR3, as DNA: TGCAGCGTTGATGAGGGGGACGGCAATCAGCCCCAGCATTTT.

By sample fraction, this clone is medium-sized. The genes are TRBV7-9 and TRBJ1-2; the match to TRBD1 covers 7 bases. There are 15 residues in the CDR3. Trimming at V came to 6 bases and at J to 0 bases, leaving 7 bases not matched to a gene. Germline V gives CDR1 SEHNR, CDR2 FQNEAQ (reference sequence). This CDR3 reads CASRPGTVTNYGYTF. In nucleotides, the CDR3 is TGTGCCAGCAGACCCGGGACAGTCACTAACTATGGCTACACCTTC.

The genes are TRBV27 and TRBJ2-7; 14 nucleotides match TRBD2. The germline CDR1 and CDR2 sequences are MNHEY and SMNVEV (reference sequence). V gave up 6 bases and J gave up 7 bases; unmatched junction bases: 8. The CDR3 loop spans 15 amino acids. CDR3 coding DNA: TGTGCCAGCAGCAAAAGGGGACTAGCGGGAGTTGAGCAGTACTTC. This encodes CASSKRGLAGVEQYF.